This T cell receptor (beta chain) came from a study of OX40 agonist ivuxolimab in advanced cancers. Overall study context: With ivuxolimab, an agonistic anti-OX40 (CD134) antibody, patients were treated. The diagnoses of dose-escalation patients were hepatocellular carcinoma, melanoma, renal cell or head and neck cancer.

Libraries were prepared by immunoSEQ multiplex PCR; TCRdb keeps only in-frame clonotypes and omits some of them. The sample consists of over 85,000 clones, roughly nine tenths of them appearing once. Systemic immunosuppression or autoimmune disease history was grounds to exclude patients. This receptor was taken from an adult with an advanced solid tumor such as melanoma, head and neck, liver or kidney cancer. The sample consisted of CD4+ or CD8+ T cells sorted from blood, taken in a trial of the OX40 agonist ivuxolimab.

CDR3 DNA sequence: TGTGCCAGCACCCTCCGGAGGTTTAACACTGAAGCTTTCTTT. This gives the protein CASTLRRFNTEAFF. V usage is TRBV6-5 and J usage is TRBJ1-1; D remains unclear. The CDR3 sequence is 14 residues long. Per germline, CDR1 MNHEY and CDR2 SVGAGI. Trimming pared 7 bases from V and 2 bases from J, leaving 14 bases between.